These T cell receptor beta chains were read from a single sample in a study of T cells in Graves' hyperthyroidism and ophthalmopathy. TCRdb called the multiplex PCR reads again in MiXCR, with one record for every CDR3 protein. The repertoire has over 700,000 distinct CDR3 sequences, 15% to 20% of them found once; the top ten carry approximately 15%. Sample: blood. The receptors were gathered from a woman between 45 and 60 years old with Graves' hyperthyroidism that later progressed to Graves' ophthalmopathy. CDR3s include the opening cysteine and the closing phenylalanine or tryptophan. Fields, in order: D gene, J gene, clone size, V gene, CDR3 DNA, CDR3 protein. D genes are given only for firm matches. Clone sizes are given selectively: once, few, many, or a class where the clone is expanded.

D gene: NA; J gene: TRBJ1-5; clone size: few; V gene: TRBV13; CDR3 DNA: TGTGCCAGCAGCTCGACCGGGACCGAGAAGCATTTT; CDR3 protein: CASSSTGTEKHF
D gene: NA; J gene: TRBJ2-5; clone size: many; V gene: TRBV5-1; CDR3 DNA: TGCGCCAGCAGCTTGGTCAGGGAAAGCCGAGAGACCCAGTACTTC; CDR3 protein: CASSLVRESRETQYF
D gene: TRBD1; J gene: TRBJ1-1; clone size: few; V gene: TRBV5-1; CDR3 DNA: TGCGCCAGCGGCTTCGGACAGGGAGTGAACACTGAAGCTTTCTTT; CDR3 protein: CASGFGQGVNTEAFF
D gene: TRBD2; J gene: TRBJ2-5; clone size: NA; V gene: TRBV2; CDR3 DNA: TGTGCCAGCAGTGATTGGATGACGGGAGGGGAAGAGACCCAGTACTTC; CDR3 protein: CASSDWMTGGEETQYF
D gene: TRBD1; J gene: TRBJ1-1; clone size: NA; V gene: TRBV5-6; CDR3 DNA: TGTGCCAGCAGCTTGTTCACAACAGGGGACACTGAAGCTTTCTTT; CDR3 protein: CASSLFTTGDTEAFF
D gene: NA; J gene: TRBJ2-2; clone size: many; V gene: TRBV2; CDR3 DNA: TGTGCCAGCCGGGGTCGGACAGCGAACACCGGGGAGCTGTTTTTT; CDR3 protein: CASRGRTANTGELFF
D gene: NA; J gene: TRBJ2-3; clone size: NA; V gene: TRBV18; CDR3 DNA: TGTGCCAGCTCACGCTCGTTTAGCACAGATACGCAGTATTTT; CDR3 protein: CASSRSFSTDTQYF
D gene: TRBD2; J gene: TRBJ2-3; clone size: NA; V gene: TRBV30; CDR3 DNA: TGTGCCTGGAGTGTGGGAGCGGGGGACACAGATACGCAGTATTTT; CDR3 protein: CAWSVGAGDTDTQYF
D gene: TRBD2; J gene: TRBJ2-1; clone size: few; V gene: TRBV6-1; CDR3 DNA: TGTGCCAGCAGCCGGAGAAGACTAGCGGGGGGGCGTGCGGATGAGCAGTTCTTC; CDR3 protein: CASSRRRLAGGRADEQFF
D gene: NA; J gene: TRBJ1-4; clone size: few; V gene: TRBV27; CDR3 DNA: TGTGCCACCCTGCTGTATGAAAAACTGTTTTTT; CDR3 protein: CATLLYEKLFF
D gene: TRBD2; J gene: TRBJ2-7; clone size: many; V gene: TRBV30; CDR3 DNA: TGTGCCTGGAGTCCCCCCGGGGTAGCGGGGGGGTACGAGCAGTACTTC; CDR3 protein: CAWSPPGVAGGYEQYF
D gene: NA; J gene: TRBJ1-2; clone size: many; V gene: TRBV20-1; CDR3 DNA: TGCAGTGCTAGGAGTTCACAGGGTGCCTATGGCTACACCTTC; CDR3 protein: CSARSSQGAYGYTF
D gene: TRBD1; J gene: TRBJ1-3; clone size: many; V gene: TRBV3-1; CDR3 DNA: TGTGCCAGCAGCCAAAGGACAGGGGGAAACACCATATATTTT; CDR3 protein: CASSQRTGGNTIYF
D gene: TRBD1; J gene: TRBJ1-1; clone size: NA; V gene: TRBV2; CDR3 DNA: TGTGCCAGCAGTCAATTAGGAAGACAGGGGTCTCGAGCTTTCTTT; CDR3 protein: CASSQLGRQGSRAFF
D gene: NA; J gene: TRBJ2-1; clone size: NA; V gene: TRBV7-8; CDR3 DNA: TGTGCCAGCAGCTTGGGGAATGAGGGGGGCAACAATGAGCAGTTCTTC; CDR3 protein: CASSLGNEGGNNEQFF
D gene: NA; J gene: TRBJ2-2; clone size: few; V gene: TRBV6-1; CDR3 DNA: TGTGCCAGCAGTGTAAAACAGGGACCTACCGGGGAGCTGTTTTTT; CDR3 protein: CASSVKQGPTGELFF
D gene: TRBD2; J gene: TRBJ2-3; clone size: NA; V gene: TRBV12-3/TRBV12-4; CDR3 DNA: TGTGCCAGCAGCCATCTTACTAGCGGGATAGATACGCAGTATTTT; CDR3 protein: CASSHLTSGIDTQYF
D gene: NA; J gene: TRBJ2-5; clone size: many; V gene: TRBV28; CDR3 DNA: TGTGCCAGCGGGGGACTCTCCCAAGAGACCCAGTACTTC; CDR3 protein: CASGGLSQETQYF
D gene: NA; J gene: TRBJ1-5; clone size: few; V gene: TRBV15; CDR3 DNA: TGTGCCACCAGCAGAGATCGGGGGCAGCCCCAGCATTTT; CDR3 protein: CATSRDRGQPQHF
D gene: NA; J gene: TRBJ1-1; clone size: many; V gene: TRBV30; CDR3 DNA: TGTGCCTGGAGTCGCCACGGGACAGAAGCTTTCTTT; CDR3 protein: CAWSRHGTEAFF
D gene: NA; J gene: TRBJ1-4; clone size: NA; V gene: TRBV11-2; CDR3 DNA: TGTGCCAGCAGCTTACAGGTCCTTGCAACTAATGAAAAACTGGTTTTT; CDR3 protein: CASSLQVLATNEKLVF
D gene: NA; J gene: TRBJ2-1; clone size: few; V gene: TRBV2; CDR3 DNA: TGTGCCAGCATACGGCGACTGTTCGATGAGCAGTTCTTC; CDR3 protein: CASIRRLFDEQFF
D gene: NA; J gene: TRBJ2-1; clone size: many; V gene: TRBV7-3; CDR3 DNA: TGTGCCAGCAGCCCTCGGGGTCTCATCGATGAGCAGTTCTTC; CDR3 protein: CASSPRGLIDEQFF
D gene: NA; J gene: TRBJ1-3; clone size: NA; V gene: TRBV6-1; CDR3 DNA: TGTGCCAGCATCGGCTCTGGAAACACCATATATTTT; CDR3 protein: CASIGSGNTIYF
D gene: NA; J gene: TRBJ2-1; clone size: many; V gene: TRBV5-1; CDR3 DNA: TGCGCCAGCAGCAAGGGGCCGAGCTCCTACAATGAGCAGTTCTTC; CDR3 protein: CASSKGPSSYNEQFF
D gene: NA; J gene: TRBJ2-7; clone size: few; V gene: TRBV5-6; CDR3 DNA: TGTGCCAGCAGCTTCCGAGGGTTCGACGAGCAGTACTTC; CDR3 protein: CASSFRGFDEQYF
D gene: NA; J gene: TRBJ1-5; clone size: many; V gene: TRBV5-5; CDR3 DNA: TGTGCCAGCAGCTTCTCTCCAGGGCCAAATCAGCCCCAGCATTTT; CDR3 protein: CASSFSPGPNQPQHF
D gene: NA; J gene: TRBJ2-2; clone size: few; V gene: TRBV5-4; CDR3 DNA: TGTGCCAGCAGCTCACGTCGCCCCGGGGAGCTGTTTTTT; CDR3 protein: CASSSRRPGELFF
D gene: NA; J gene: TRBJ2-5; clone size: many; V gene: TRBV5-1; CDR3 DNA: TGCGCCAGCAGCTCACTAGTGGCGGAGACCCAGTACTTC; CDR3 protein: CASSSLVAETQYF
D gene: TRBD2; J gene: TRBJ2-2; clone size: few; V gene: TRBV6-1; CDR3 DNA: TGTGCCAGCAGTGCGGGGGGTCTTACCGGGGAGCTGTTTTTT; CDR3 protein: CASSAGGLTGELFF
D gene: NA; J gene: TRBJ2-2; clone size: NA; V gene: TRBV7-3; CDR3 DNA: TGTGCCAGCAGCTTAACGGCAGCCGGGGACACCGGGGAGCTGTTTTTT; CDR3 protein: CASSLTAAGDTGELFF
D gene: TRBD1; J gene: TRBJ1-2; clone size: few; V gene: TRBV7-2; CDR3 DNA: TGTGCCAGCAGCTCGAGGGGGCAGGCTGGCTACACCTTC; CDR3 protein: CASSSRGQAGYTF
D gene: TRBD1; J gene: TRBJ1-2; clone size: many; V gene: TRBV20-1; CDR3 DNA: TGCAGTGCTAGAGAACCGGGACAGGGGTACTATGGCTACACCTTC; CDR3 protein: CSAREPGQGYYGYTF
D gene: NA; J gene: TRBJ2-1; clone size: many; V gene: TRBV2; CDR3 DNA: TGTGCCAGCAGTGTCTATAGTTACAATGAGCAGTTCTTC; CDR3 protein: CASSVYSYNEQFF
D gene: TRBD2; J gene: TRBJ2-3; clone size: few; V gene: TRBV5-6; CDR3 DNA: TGTGCCAGCAGCCCGACCCTTCGGCGGGGGAGCACAGATACGCAGTATTTT; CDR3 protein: CASSPTLRRGSTDTQYF
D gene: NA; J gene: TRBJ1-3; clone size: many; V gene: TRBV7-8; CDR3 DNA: TGTGCCAGCACCCAGAAGGGACGGCCGGCTGGAAACACCATATATTTT; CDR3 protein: CASTQKGRPAGNTIYF
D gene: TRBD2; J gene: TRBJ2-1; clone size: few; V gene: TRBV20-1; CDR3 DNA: TGCAGTGCTAGATGGGAAGGGGGCCAGGCCGGGACTAGCGCCCACAATGAGCAGTTCTTC; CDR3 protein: CSARWEGGQAGTSAHNEQFF
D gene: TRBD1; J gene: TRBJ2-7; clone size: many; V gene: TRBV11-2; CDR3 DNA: TGTGCCAGCAGCGCAATGGCGCGACAGGGGCTCTACGAGCAGTACTTC; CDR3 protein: CASSAMARQGLYEQYF
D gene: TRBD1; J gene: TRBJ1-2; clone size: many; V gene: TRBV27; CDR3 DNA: TGTGCCAGCAGTTCGCGGGACAGGGGGTTTGACGGCTACACCTTC; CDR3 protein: CASSSRDRGFDGYTF
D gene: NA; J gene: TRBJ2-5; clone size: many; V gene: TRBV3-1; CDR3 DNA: TGTGCCAGCAGCCGTAGCAACGGGCAGGGGGGAGAGACCCAGTACTTC; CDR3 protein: CASSRSNGQGGETQYF
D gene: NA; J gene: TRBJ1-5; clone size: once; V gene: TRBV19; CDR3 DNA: TGTGCCAGTAGTACGCGGTTGGCACCGAATCAGCCCCAGCATTTT; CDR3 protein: CASSTRLAPNQPQHF
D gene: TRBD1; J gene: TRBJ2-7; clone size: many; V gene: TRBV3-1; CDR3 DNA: TGTGCCAGCAGCCGGTCTTTAACAGGGGTCCCCTACGAGCAGTACTTC; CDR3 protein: CASSRSLTGVPYEQYF
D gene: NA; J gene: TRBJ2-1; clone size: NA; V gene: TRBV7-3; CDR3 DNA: TGTGCCAGCAGCCGGGACATAACCTACAATGAGCAGTTCTTC; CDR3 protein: CASSRDITYNEQFF
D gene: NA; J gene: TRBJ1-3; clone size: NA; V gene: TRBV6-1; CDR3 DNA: TGTGCCAGCAGCTCCAGAGACACCATATATTTT; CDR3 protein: CASSSRDTIYF
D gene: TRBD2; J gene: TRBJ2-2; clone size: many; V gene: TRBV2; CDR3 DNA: TGTGCCAGCAGCCCCATGGGACTAGCGGGCACCGGGGAGCTGTTTTTT; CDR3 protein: CASSPMGLAGTGELFF
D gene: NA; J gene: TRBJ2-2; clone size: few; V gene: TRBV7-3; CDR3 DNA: TGTGCCAGCAGCTTGCATCTCACCGGGGAGCTGTTTTTT; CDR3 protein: CASSLHLTGELFF
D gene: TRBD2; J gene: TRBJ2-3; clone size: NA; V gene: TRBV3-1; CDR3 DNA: TGTGCCAGCAGCCAAACCGGGACTAGCTCAGATACGCAGTATTTT; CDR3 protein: CASSQTGTSSDTQYF
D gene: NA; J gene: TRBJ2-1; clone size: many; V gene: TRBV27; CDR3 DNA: TGTGCCAGCAGTTTCGCGGGACAGAGATCCAATGAGCAGTTCTTC; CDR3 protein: CASSFAGQRSNEQFF
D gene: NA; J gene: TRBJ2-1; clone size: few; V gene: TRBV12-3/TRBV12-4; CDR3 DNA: TGTGCCAGCAGTTTAGTCCTTGGGGACGGAGGACCCTCCGACAATGAGCAGTTCTTC; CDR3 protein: CASSLVLGDGGPSDNEQFF
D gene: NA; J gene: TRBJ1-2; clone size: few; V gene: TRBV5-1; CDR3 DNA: TGCGCCAGCAGCTTGCACAGATACCCAAACTATGGCTACACCTTC; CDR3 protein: CASSLHRYPNYGYTF
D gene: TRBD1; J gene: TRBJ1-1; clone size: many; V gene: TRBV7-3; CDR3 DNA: TGTGCCAGCAGCCGGACAGGGTCGGACACTGAAGCTTTCTTT; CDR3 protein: CASSRTGSDTEAFF